One and the same sample provided the 32 T cell receptor beta chains below, sequenced in a study of PD-L1 blockade in urothelial cancer (TCRdb year 2017). The library came from the immunoSEQ multiplex PCR assay. This immuneACCESS table, as held by TCRdb, lists in-frame sequences with V and J called but not all clones. Of the missing ones, under half trace to an unresolved V gene in checked studies; the others have no known cause. Recorded for this sample are roughly 56,000 clones; about 80% of them occurred a single time. Clones ranked in the top ten supply 3.5% to 4.5% of the sample. Sequencing was performed on PBMCs, taken around atezolizumab (anti-PD-L1) treatment. The receptors were gathered from a man between 70 and 80 years old with urothelial cancer.

The rearrangement joins TRBV13 to TRBJ2-2; 7 nucleotides align to TRBD1. The CDR3 extends over 15 amino acids. The V gene's germline CDR1 is PRHDT and CDR2 FYEKMQ (reference sequence). The ends lost 5 bases at V and 6 bases at J; junction bases unmatched: 9. For the CDR3, the DNA is TGTGCCAGCAGCCCTCGACAGGGCTTGGCCGGGGAGCTGTTTTTT. Translating it yields CASSPRQGLAGELFF.

The gene calls are TRBV4-1 and TRBJ2-6; possibly TRBD1 for D (6 bases). Germline V gene lookup returns CDR1 MGHRA and CDR2 YSYEKL. The CDR3 has 17 residues. V gave up 4 bases and J gave up 0 bases, with 13 bases separating them. CDR3 bases: TGCGCCAGCAGCCGAGGACAGCTACTCTCTGGGGCCAACGTCCTGACTTTC. It yields the protein CASSRGQLLSGANVLTF.

The CDR3 loop is CASSLEQAMNTEAFF. The DNA of the CDR3 is TGTGCCAGCAGCTTGGAACAGGCGATGAACACTGAAGCTTTCTTT. The chain links TRBV5-4 to TRBJ1-1, with D perhaps matching TRBD1 (5 bases). The germline V gene has CDR1 SGHNT and CDR2 YYREEE (reference sequence). The CDR3 runs to 15 residues. Trimming took 0 bases from V and 0 from J, leaving 9 bases between them.

The chain is built from TRBV5-1 and TRBJ1-1; 8 bases match TRBD1. The CDR3 is made up of 15 amino acids. Germline lookup yields CDR1 SGHRS and CDR2 YFSETQ. V lost 0 bases, J lost 4 bases, and 5 bases stayed unmatched. The CDR3 protein is CASSLEQGGITEAFF. CDR3 sequence (DNA): TGCGCCAGCAGCTTGGAACAGGGGGGTATCACTGAAGCTTTCTTT.

V is TRBV4-2 and J is TRBJ2-1; D uncertain. The CDR3 loop spans 15 amino acids. Trimming removed 0 bases from V and 5 bases from J, with 11 bases in between. Germline CDR1 reads LGHNA; CDR2 reads YNFKEQ. CDR3 amino acids: CASSQDGSVDNEQFF. CDR3 nucleotide sequence: TGTGCCAGCAGCCAAGACGGCAGCGTGGACAATGAGCAGTTCTTC.

As for this clone: Relative to the germline gene, one junction end is altered; a read error may explain this. The chain combines TRBV7-7 with TRBJ2-2, with TRBD1 as a possible D gene (6 bases). The CDR3 loop spans 16 amino acids. Germline values: CDR1 SSHAT, CDR2 FNYEAQ (reference sequence). This CDR3 reads CASSQGGSPNTGELFF. Written as DNA, the CDR3 is TGTGCTAGCAGTCAAGGGGGAAGCCCGAACACCGGGGAGCTGTTTTTT.

This chain links TRBV9 with TRBJ2-2; 11 bases line up with TRBD2. Germline values: CDR1 SGDLS, CDR2 YYNGEE. This CDR3 has 16 residues. V shed 3 bases, J shed 6 bases, and the junction held 7 bases outside the gene matches. CDR3 sequence: CASSGSGRALAGELFF. CDR3 sequence (DNA): TGTGCCAGCAGCGGTAGCGGGAGGGCCCTCGCCGGGGAGCTGTTTTTT.

This sequence joins TRBV11-3 and TRBJ2-4, with 8 positions matching TRBD2. This CDR3 has 15 amino acids. Germline values: CDR1 SGHNT, CDR2 YENEEA. V lost 6 bases and J lost 2; bases outside the gene matches: 6. CDR3 bases: TGTGCCAGCAGTGAAGGCGGGGGGTCCAAAAACATTCAGTACTTC. It is translated as CASSEGGGSKNIQYF.

The chain carries TRBV30 and TRBJ2-3; 7 bases agree with TRBD2. The CDR3 spans 16 residues. J lost 3 bases, V lost 3 bases, and 12 bases had no gene match. Germline loops: CDR1 GTSNPN, CDR2 SVGIG (reference sequence). For the CDR3, the DNA is TGTGCCTGGAGCAGTGGTGGCGGGAGCTTGACAGATACGCAGTATTTT. Translation gives CAWSSGGGSLTDTQYF.

The gene calls are TRBV12-5 and TRBJ1-1; 7 bases agree with TRBD1. Trimming cost V 3 bases and J 0 bases; bases outside gene matches: 19. Germline CDR1 and CDR2: LGHNT and FRNRAP. The CDR3 loop spans 20 amino acids. This CDR3 is CASGFSQQSTGTHMNTEAFF. CDR3 nucleotide sequence: TGTGCTAGTGGTTTCTCGCAACAATCGACAGGGACCCACATGAACACTGAAGCTTTCTTT.

The CDR3 bases are TGTGCCAGCAGCTTGCAGGACAGGGGCACAGATACGCAGTATTTT. This translates into CASSLQDRGTDTQYF. The chain combines TRBV11-2 with TRBJ2-3; 8 bases line up with TRBD1. The length of the CDR3 is 15 residues. Germline V CDR1 and CDR2: SGHAT, FQNNGV. V was pared by 3 bases and J by 1 base, with 3 bases of the junction left unmatched. The full variable domain, rest sourced from reference TRBV11-2 and TRBJ2-3, is EAGVAQSPRYKIIEKRQSVAFWCNPISGHATLYWYQQILGQGPKLLIQFQNNGVVDDSQLPKDRFSAERLKGVDSTLKIQPAKLEDSAVYLCASSLQDRGTDTQYFGPGTRLTVL.

The rearrangement links TRBV10-1 to TRBJ1-1, with TRBD1 identical over 9 bases. CDR1 and CDR2 from the germline V gene are WNHNN and SYGVQD (reference sequence). Losses at the gene ends were 6 bases for V and 6 bases for J; bases not matched to a gene: 8. The CDR3 totals 14 residues. The CDR3 is CASRRDREGAEAFF. The CDR3 DNA is TGCGCCAGCAGGAGGGACAGGGAAGGCGCTGAAGCTTTCTTT.

The V and J genes are TRBV9 and TRBJ2-1, with 7 bases identical to TRBD2. Germline loops: CDR1 SGDLS, CDR2 YYNGEE. The J segment lost 0 bases and the V segment lost 4 bases, leaving 4 bases of the junction unmatched. There are 15 residues in the CDR3. The CDR3 DNA sequence: TGTGCCAGCAGCCCAAGGGACTACTCCTACAATGAGCAGTTCTTC. Translated: CASSPRDYSYNEQFF. The variable domain in full, completed from reference TRBV9 and TRBJ2-1, reads DSGVTQTPKHLITATGQRVTLRCSPRSGDLSVYWYQQSLDQGLQFLIQYYNGEERAKGNILERFSAQQFPDLHSELNLSSLELGDSALYFCASSPRDYSYNEQFFGPGTRLTVL.

J is TRBJ1-5 and V is TRBV21-1; TRBD1, as called in the table, went unchecked against the DNA. TRBV21-1 is designated a pseudogene. The CDR3 totals 16 residues. DNA for the CDR3: TGTGCCAGCAGCGCTCAGACAGTGAAGCGCAATCAGCCCCAGCATTTT. Translation gives CASSAQTVKRNQPQHF.

The rearrangement uses TRBV6-6 and TRBJ1-2; D ambiguous. The CDR3 runs to 11 residues. Between the trimmed V and J ends, which lost 5 bases and 5 bases, there was a span of 6 bases. CDR1 MNHNY and CDR2 SVGAGI come from the germline V gene (reference sequence). CDR3 nucleotides: TGTGCCAGCAGTACCCTATATGGCTACACCTTC. This gives the protein CASSTLYGYTF.

The chain employs TRBV29-1 and TRBJ2-1; 12 nucleotides line up with TRBD2. The J segment lost 6 bases and the V segment lost 7 bases, leaving 7 bases of the junction unmatched. Germline-derived CDR1 and CDR2 are SQVTM and ANQGSEA. The CDR3 contains 14 residues. In nucleotides, the CDR3 is TGCAGCGCCAACAGACTAGCGGGAGTCAATGAGCAGTTCTTC. Translated, it gives CSANRLAGVNEQFF.

This sequence joins TRBV5-1 and TRBJ1-4, with 11 bases lining up with TRBD1. Germline loops: CDR1 SGHRS, CDR2 YFSETQ. Trimming cost V 2 bases and J 8 bases; bases outside gene matches: 2. The CDR3 has 14 amino acids. The CDR3, as DNA: TGCGCCAGCAGCTTCGGACAGGGGGCGGAAAAACTGTTTTTT. It is translated as CASSFGQGAEKLFF. Supplemented by reference TRBV5-1 and TRBJ1-4, the full variable domain reads KAGVTQTPRYLIKTRGQQVTLSCSPISGHRSVSWYQQTPGQGLQFLFEYFSETQRNKGNFPGRFSGRQFSNSRSEMNVSTLELGDSALYLCASSFGQGAEKLFFGSGTQLSVL.

This clone was counted between two and nine times. CDR3: CARLRAGAGTQYF. The DNA for the CDR3 is TGTGCCCGCCTCCGGGCGGGAGCGGGGACCCAGTACTTC. V usage is TRBV6-1 and J usage is TRBJ2-5, with TRBD2 matching over 7 bases. The J segment lost 7 bases and the V segment lost 11 bases, leaving 13 bases of the junction unmatched. Germline values: CDR1 MNHNS, CDR2 SASEGT. This CDR3 is built from 13 residues.

This clone came up a few times. The chain couples TRBV5-4 to TRBJ2-1, with TRBD2 matching over 10 bases. The germline gives CDR1 SGHNT, CDR2 YYREEE (reference sequence). The CDR3 spans 17 residues. V shed 1 base, J shed 0 bases, and the junction held 4 bases outside the gene matches. CDR3 bases: TGTGCCAGCAGCTTGATGGAGCGGGAGGGCTCCTACAATGAGCAGTTCTTC. It is translated as CASSLMEREGSYNEQFF.

The genes are TRBV15 and TRBJ2-7; the D gene is possibly TRBD2 (5 bases). CDR3 length: 13 residues. Germline V gene data show CDR1 as LNHNV and CDR2 as YYDKDF (reference sequence). Trimming pared 4 bases from V and 5 bases from J, leaving 12 bases between. CDR3 amino acids: CATSTGFRNEQYF. The CDR3 DNA follows: TGTGCCACCAGCACGGGGTTTAGGAACGAGCAGTACTTC.

V and J are TRBV5-6 and TRBJ1-1; D may be TRBD1 (6 bases). V gave up 4 bases and J gave up 10 bases, with 14 bases separating them. The germline V gene encodes CDR1 SGHDT and CDR2 YYEEEE. The CDR3 totals 12 residues. CDR3 in DNA: TGTGCCAGCAGCCTACAGGGTTCGGGAGCTTTCTTT. As protein: CASSLQGSGAFF.

By sample share, this clone is medium-sized. This sample includes further DNA sequences coding for the same CDR3. The chain couples TRBV5-4 to TRBJ2-7; D may be TRBD1 (6 bases). V lost 4 bases and J 6 bases, leaving 11 bases between the germline ends. The CDR3 runs to 12 residues. Germline values: CDR1 SGHNT, CDR2 YYREEE (reference sequence). CDR3 coding DNA: TGTGCCAGCAGCCTGGACAGTGGCGAGCAGTACTTC. Protein sequence: CASSLDSGEQYF.

This clone showed up just once. This chain joins TRBV10-1 and TRBJ2-1; a weak D match, TRBD1 (5 bases). The germline V and J ends were trimmed by 6 bases and 4 bases, with 10 bases remaining between them. CDR1 and CDR2 from the germline V gene are WNHNN and SYGVQD (reference sequence). The CDR3 runs 13 residues. CDR3 sequence (DNA): TGCGCCAGCAGCCGATCAGGGTACAATGAGCAGTTCTTC. This encodes CASSRSGYNEQFF.

V is TRBV18 and J is TRBJ2-1, with 8 bases matching TRBD1. V shed 3 bases and J 2 bases; nucleotides not matched to a gene: 6. The CDR3 extends over 16 amino acids. The V gene's germline CDR1 is KGHSH and CDR2 LQKENI. DNA for the CDR3: TGTGCCAGCTCACCTCGACAGGGGCGCACCTACAATGAGCAGTTCTTC. It specifies CASSPRQGRTYNEQFF.

J is TRBJ2-7 and V is TRBV30; TRBD1 agrees at 9 bases. The J segment lost 2 bases and the V segment lost 7 bases, leaving 9 bases of the junction unmatched. CDR3 size: 14 residues. Germline loops: CDR1 GTSNPN, CDR2 SVGIG (reference sequence). The CDR3 reads CASKTDRGPYEQYF. The CDR3 nucleotides are TGTGCCTCCAAAACGGACAGGGGTCCCTACGAGCAGTACTTC.

A remark on this clone: Other DNA variants within this sample encode the same CDR3. The rearrangement joins TRBV20-1 to TRBJ2-7, with 7 bases that match TRBD1. V shed 5 bases, J shed 3 bases, and the junction held 1 base outside the gene matches. Germline V gene lookup returns CDR1 DFQATT and CDR2 SNEGSKA (reference sequence). This CDR3 region has 11 residues. The CDR3 loop reads CSARDSYEQYF. The CDR3 nucleotides are TGCAGTGCTCGGGACAGCTACGAGCAGTACTTC.

The table lists this clone with a few counts. The chain links TRBV27 to TRBJ2-1; 9 bases align to TRBD1. There are 15 residues in the CDR3. The germline V gene has CDR1 MNHEY and CDR2 SMNVEV (reference sequence). After removal of 4 bases from V and 2 bases from J, the junction contained 3 bases not matched to a gene. CDR3 in DNA: TGTGCCAGCAGTTCCGGGACAGGGACCTACAATGAGCAGTTCTTC. This sequence encodes CASSSGTGTYNEQFF.

This clone has only one observation. The chain couples TRBV6-1 to TRBJ2-3, with 12 nucleotides matching TRBD2. Unmatched junction bases numbered 9, after V lost 4 bases and J lost 4 bases. The germline V gene encodes CDR1 MNHNS and CDR2 SASEGT. The CDR3 consists of 17 residues. The DNA for the CDR3 is TGTGCCAGCAGTGTGAGGCTAGCGGGAGGGCCCCCAGATACGCAGTATTTT. Protein sequence: CASSVRLAGGPPDTQYF.

The chain links TRBV5-1 to TRBJ2-1, with D perhaps matching TRBD2 (6 bases). V lost 0 bases and J 0 bases, leaving 13 bases between the germline ends. The CDR3 totals 17 residues. Germline V gene lookup returns CDR1 SGHRS and CDR2 YFSETQ. The CDR3: CASSLAQLALSYNEQFF. The DNA of the CDR3 is TGCGCCAGCAGCTTGGCCCAACTAGCCCTCTCCTACAATGAGCAGTTCTTC.

The chain combines TRBV4-1 with TRBJ1-3; TRBD1 aligns across 10 bases. The length of the CDR3 is 20 residues. J was trimmed by 3 bases and V by 3 bases; bases with no gene match: 17. The germline CDR1 and CDR2 sequences are MGHRA and YSYEKL. The CDR3 reads CASSQNRDRGIGALGNTIYF. The DNA of the CDR3 is TGCGCCAGCAGCCAGAACCGGGACAGGGGAATAGGGGCACTTGGAAACACCATATATTTT.

V is TRBV6-5 and J is TRBJ2-3; TRBD2 matches 7 bases. CDR3 length: 15 amino acids. Trimming took 0 bases from V and 4 from J; bases not matched to a gene: 4. Germline CDR1 and CDR2: MNHEY and SVGAGI. CDR3: CASSYSSLAADTQYF. The CDR3 DNA sequence: TGTGCCAGCAGTTACTCGTCGCTAGCGGCAGATACGCAGTATTTT.

The rearrangement joins TRBV6-5 to TRBJ2-2; TRBD2 agrees at 10 bases. The CDR3 has 13 amino acids. Germline CDR1 reads MNHEY; CDR2 reads SVGAGI. V was pared by 8 bases and J by 6 bases, with 3 bases of the junction left unmatched. The CDR3 region is CASSSGRAGELFF. For the CDR3, the DNA is TGTGCCAGCTCCAGCGGGAGGGCCGGGGAGCTGTTTTTT.